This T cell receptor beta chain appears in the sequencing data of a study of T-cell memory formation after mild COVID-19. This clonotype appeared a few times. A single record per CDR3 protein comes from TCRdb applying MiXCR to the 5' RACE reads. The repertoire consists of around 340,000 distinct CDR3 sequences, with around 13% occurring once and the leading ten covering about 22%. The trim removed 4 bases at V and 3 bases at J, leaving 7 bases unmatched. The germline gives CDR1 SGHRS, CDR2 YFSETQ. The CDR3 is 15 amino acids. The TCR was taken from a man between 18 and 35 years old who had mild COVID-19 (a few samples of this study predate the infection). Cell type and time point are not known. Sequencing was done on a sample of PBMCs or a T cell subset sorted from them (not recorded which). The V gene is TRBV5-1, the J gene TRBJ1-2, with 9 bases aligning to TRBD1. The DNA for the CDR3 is TGCGCCAGCAGCCCTTGGGACAGGGAATACTATGGCTACACCTTC. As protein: CASSPWDREYYGYTF.